The 8 T cell receptor beta chains reported below all come from one sample, sequenced in a study of blood T cell repertoires in COVID-19. This table comes from immunoSEQ multiplex PCR, and its TCRdb copy is limited to in-frame clones, with some not included. In the table there are 90,000 to 120,000 clones, about four fifths of which are singletons. The sample consisted of peripheral blood. The receptors originated from a man between 60 and 75 years old with acute or convalescent COVID-19.

The chain combines TRBV28 with TRBJ1-1; maybe TRBD1 (6 bases). Per the germline V gene, CDR1 is MDHEN and CDR2 is SYDVKM. Trimming stripped 4 bases from V and 8 bases from J, with 8 bases between. This CDR3 is built from 11 residues. CDR3 nucleotides: TGTGCCAGCAGTTATGGACAGGAAGCTTTCTTT. Translating it yields CASSYGQEAFF.

J is TRBJ1-1 and V is TRBV7-9; TRBD1 is a possible D gene (5 bases). The CDR3 has 14 amino acids. V lost 0 bases and J 1 base, leaving 6 bases between the germline ends. Germline CDR1 and CDR2: SEHNR and FQNEAQ (reference sequence). The chain's CDR3 is CASSLAGGNTEAFF. The CDR3 region has the DNA TGTGCCAGCAGCTTAGCCGGGGGGAACACTGAAGCTTTCTTT.

The V and J genes are TRBV2 and TRBJ1-5, with D tentatively TRBD1 (5 bases). The V end was cut by 4 bases, the J end by 4 bases, with 14 bases between. Germline V gene data show CDR1 as SNHLY and CDR2 as FYNNEI. This CDR3 has 15 amino acids. The CDR3, as DNA: TGTGCCAGCAGTGGTTATAGACAGCATAATCAGCCCCAGCATTTT. This sequence encodes CASSGYRQHNQPQHF.

This rearrangement joins TRBV29-1 to TRBJ2-2, with 9 bases aligning to TRBD1. Germline V gene sequence: CDR1 SQVTM, CDR2 ANQGSEA. The CDR3 loop spans 13 amino acids. V shed 5 bases and J 3 bases; nucleotides not matched to a gene: 1. The DNA of the CDR3 is TGCAGCGTTAACAGGGGGCACACCGGGGAGCTGTTTTTT. Amino acids: CSVNRGHTGELFF.

This clone was observed a single time. This sequence joins TRBV6-2 or TRBV6-3 and TRBJ2-7, with 9 bases lining up with TRBD1. J lost 5 bases, V lost 6 bases, and 8 bases had no gene match. Germline CDR1 and CDR2: MNHEY and SVGEGT. CDR3 length: 14 residues. The CDR3 sequence is CASSRGQGINEQYV. The CDR3 nucleotides are TGTGCCAGCAGCCGGGGACAGGGCATAAACGAGCAGTACGTC.

V and J are TRBV13 and TRBJ1-3; D possibly corresponds to TRBD1 (6 bases). Germline V gene data show CDR1 as PRHDT and CDR2 as FYEKMQ (reference sequence). Between the trimmed V and J ends, which lost 5 bases and 7 bases, there was a span of 12 bases. The CDR3 is 13 amino acids. CDR3 bases: TGTGCCAGCAGCCTTGCCCAGGGGAACACCATATATTTT. Its translation is CASSLAQGNTIYF.

The chain couples TRBV5-6 to TRBJ2-7; 7 bases agree with TRBD2. Germline CDR1 and CDR2: SGHDT and YYEEEE. V lost 2 bases to trimming and J lost 5 bases; unmatched junction nucleotides: 7. The CDR3 sequence is 14 residues long. The CDR3 DNA sequence: TGTGCCAGCAGCTTTCGGGCGGGAGTGAACGAGCAGTACTTC. It codes for CASSFRAGVNEQYF.

The chain links TRBV27 to TRBJ1-6; D remains unclear. The CDR3 extends over 16 amino acids. The V gene's germline CDR1 is MNHEY and CDR2 SMNVEV (reference sequence). V lost 6 bases and J 0 bases, leaving 12 bases between the germline ends. Here the CDR3 DNA reads TGTGCCAGCAGGGGCCCCTCGAGCTCCTATAATTCACCCCTCCACTTT. Translated, it gives CASRGPSSSYNSPLHF.